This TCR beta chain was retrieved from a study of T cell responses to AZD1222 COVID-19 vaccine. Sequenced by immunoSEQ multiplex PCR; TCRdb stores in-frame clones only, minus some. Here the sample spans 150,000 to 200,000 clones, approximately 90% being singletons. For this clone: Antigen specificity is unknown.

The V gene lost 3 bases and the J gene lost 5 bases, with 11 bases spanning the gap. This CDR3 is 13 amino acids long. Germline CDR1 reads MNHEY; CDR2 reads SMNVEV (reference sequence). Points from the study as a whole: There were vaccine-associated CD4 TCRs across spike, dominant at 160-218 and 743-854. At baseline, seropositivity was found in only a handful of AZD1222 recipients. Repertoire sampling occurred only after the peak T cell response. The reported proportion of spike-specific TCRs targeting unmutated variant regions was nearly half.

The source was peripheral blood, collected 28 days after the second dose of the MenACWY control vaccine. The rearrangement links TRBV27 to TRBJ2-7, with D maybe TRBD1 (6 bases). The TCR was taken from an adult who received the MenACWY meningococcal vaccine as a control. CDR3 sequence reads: CASSFRGAHEQYF. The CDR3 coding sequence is TGTGCCAGCAGTTTCAGGGGCGCCCACGAGCAGTACTTC.